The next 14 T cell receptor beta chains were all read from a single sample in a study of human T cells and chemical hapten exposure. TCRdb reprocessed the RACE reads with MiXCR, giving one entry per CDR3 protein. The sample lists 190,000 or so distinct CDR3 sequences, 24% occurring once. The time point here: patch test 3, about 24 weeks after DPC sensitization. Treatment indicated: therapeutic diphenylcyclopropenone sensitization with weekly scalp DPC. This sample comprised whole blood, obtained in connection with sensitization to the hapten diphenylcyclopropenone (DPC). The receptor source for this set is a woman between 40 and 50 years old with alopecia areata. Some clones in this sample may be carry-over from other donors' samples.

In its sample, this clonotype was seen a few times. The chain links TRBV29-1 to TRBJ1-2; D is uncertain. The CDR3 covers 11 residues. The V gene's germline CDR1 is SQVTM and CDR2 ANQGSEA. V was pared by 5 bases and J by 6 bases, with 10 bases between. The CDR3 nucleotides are TGCAGCGTTTGGAGTGTGGATGGCTACACCTTC. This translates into CSVWSVDGYTF.

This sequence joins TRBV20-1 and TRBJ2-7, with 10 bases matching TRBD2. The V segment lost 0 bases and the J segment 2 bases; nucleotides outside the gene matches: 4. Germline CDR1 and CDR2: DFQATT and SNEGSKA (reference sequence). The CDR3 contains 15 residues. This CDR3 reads CSAREGTSETYEQYF. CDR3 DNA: TGCAGTGCTAGAGAGGGGACTAGCGAGACCTACGAGCAGTACTTC.

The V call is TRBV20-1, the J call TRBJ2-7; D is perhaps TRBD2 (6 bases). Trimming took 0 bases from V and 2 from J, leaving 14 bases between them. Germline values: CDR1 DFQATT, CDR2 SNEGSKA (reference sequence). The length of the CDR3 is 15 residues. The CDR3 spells CSARDISSGPYEQYF. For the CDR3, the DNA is TGCAGTGCTAGAGATATAAGTAGCGGTCCCTACGAGCAGTACTTC.

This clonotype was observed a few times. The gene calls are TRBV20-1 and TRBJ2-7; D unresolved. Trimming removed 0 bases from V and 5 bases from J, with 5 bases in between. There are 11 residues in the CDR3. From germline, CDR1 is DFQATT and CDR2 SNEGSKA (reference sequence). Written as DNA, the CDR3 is TGCAGTGCTAGAGATCTCCACGAGCAGTACTTC. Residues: CSARDLHEQYF.

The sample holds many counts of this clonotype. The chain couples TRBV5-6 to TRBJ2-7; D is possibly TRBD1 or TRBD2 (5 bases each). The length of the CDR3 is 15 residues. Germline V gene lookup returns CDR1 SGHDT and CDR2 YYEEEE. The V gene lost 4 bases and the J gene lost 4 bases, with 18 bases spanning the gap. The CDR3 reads CASSLPGRLAYEQYF. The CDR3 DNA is TGTGCCAGCAGCCTACCGGGACGGTTGGCATACGAGCAGTACTTC.

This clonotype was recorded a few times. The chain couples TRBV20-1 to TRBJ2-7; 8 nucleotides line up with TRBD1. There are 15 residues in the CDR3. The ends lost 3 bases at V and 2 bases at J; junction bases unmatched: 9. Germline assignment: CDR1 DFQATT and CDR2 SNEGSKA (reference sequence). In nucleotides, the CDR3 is TGCAGTGCTAGGGACGCGGGACAGGCGACCTACGAGCAGTACTTC. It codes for CSARDAGQATYEQYF.

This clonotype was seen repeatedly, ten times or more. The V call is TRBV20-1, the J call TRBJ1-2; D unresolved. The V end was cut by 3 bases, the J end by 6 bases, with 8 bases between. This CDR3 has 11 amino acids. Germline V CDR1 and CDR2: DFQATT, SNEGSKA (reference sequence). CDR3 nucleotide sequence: TGCAGTGCTAGTAGCACGGATGGCTACACCTTC. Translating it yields CSASSTDGYTF.

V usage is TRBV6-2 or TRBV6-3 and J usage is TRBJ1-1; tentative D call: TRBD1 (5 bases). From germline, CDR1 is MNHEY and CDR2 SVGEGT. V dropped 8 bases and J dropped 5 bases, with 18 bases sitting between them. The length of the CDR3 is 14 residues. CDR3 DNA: TGTGCCAGCGGAACCCCGACGGGGGGTACTGAAGCTTTCTTT. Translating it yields CASGTPTGGTEAFF.

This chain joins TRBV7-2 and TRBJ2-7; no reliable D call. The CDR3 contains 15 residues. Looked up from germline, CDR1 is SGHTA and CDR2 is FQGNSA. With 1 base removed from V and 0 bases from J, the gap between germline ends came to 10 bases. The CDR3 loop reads CASSLGQVSSYEQYF. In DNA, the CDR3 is TGTGCCAGCAGCTTAGGACAAGTTTCCTCCTACGAGCAGTACTTC.

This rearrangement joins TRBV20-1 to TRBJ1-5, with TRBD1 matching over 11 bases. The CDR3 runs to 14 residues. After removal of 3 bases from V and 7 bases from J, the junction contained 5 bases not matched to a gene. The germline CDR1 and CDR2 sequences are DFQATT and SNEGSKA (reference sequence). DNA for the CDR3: TGCAGTGCTAGTATCGGGACAGGGGGGCAGCCCCAGCATTTT. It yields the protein CSASIGTGGQPQHF.

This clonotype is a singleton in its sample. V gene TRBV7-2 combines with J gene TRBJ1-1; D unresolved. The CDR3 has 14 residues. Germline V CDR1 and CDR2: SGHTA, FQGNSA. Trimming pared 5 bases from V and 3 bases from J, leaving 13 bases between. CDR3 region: CASSPKKIDTEAFF. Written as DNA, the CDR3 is TGTGCCAGCAGCCCGAAGAAGATTGACACTGAAGCTTTCTTT.

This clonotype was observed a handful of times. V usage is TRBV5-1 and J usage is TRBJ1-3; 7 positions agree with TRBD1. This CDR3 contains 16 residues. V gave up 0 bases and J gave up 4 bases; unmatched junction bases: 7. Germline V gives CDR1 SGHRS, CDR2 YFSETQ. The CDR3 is CASSLETGTEGNTIYF. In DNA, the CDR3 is TGCGCCAGCAGCTTGGAAACCGGGACAGAGGGAAACACCATATATTTT.

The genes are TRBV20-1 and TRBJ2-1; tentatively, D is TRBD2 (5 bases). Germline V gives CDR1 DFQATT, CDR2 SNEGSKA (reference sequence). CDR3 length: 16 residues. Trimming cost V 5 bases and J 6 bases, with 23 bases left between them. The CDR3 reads CSARNPSLGMANEQFF. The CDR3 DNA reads TGCAGTGCTCGAAACCCTAGCCTAGGGATGGCCAATGAGCAGTTCTTC.

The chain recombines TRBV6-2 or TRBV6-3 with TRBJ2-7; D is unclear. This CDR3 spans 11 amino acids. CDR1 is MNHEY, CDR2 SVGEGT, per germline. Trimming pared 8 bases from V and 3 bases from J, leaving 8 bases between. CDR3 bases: TGTGCCAGCGGAATGTACTACGAGCAGTACTTC. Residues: CASGMYYEQYF.